A single sample is the source of the 2 T cell receptor beta chains below, sequenced in a study of T cells in Graves' hyperthyroidism and ophthalmopathy. Amplification yielded TCR beta CDR3 regions, with RNA transcripts as the source. With the HTBI primer set, the TCR CDR3 went through a first round of RT-PCR. TCRdb re-called the multiplex PCR reads through MiXCR, storing one row per CDR3 protein. Among some 440,000 distinct CDR3 sequences, roughly 14% were seen once, and the ten largest hold about 7.7%. Sequencing was done on a sample of blood. These receptors originate from a woman younger than 35 with Graves' hyperthyroidism.

The table lists this clonotype with many counts. The CDR3 here is CASSESLAGGLYNEQFF. Here the CDR3 DNA reads TGTGCCAGCAGTGAATCGCTAGCGGGGGGGCTTTACAATGAGCAGTTCTTC. The gene calls are TRBV6-1 and TRBJ2-1; 12 bases match TRBD2. Looked up from germline, CDR1 is MNHNS and CDR2 is SASEGT. CDR3 length: 17 residues. V lost 2 bases to trimming and J lost 4 bases; unmatched junction nucleotides: 6.

This clonotype has ten or more counts. The chain joins TRBV15 to TRBJ1-2, with TRBD1 matching 9 bases. The ends lost 3 bases at V and 8 bases at J; junction bases unmatched: 13. CDR1 and CDR2 (germline): LNHNV, YYDKDF (reference sequence). The CDR3 consists of 16 residues. The CDR3 loop reads CATSRARDRALGGYTF. CDR3 in DNA: TGTGCCACCAGCAGGGCCCGGGACAGGGCCTTGGGAGGCTACACCTTC.